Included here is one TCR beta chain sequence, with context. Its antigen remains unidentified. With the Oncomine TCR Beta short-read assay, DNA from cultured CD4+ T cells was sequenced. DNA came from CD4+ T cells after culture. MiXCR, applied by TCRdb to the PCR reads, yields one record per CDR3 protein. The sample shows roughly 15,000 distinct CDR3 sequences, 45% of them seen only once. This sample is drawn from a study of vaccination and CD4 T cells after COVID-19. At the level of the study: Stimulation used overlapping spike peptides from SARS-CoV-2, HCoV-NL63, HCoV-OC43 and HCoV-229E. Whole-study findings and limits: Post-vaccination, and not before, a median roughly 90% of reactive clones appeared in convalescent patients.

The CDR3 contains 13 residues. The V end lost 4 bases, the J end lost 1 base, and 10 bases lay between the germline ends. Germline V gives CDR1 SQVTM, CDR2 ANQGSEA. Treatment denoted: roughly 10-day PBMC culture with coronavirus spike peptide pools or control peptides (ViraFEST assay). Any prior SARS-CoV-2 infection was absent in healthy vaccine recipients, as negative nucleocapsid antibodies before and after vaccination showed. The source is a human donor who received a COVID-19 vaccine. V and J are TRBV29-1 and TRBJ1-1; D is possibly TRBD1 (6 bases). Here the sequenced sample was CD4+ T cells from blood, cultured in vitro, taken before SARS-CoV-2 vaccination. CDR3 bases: TGCAGCGTTGCACAGGGCAAGAACACTGAAGCTTTCTTT. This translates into CSVAQGKNTEAFF.